This TCR beta chain comes out of a study of blood T cell repertoires in COVID-19. Study in general: COVID-19 samples collected from the United States, Italy and Spain covered acute and convalescent phases.

The CDR3 runs 16 residues. V lost 3 bases to trimming and J lost 2 bases; unmatched junction nucleotides: 8. Germline V gene sequence: CDR1 SGDLS, CDR2 YYNGEE. The method was immunoSEQ multiplex PCR; TCRdb's version includes in-frame clones alone and lacks a portion of them. The data show 400,000 to 550,000 clones, roughly 87% seen once. The clonotype originates from a woman between 18 and 29 years old with acute COVID-19. V is TRBV9 and J is TRBJ1-5; TRBD1 matches 7 bases. The sequenced material came from PBMCs or T cells enriched from blood (not recorded which). The CDR3 loop reads CASSDGSGTGNQPQHF. CDR3 coding DNA: TGTGCCAGCAGCGATGGCTCCGGGACAGGCAATCAGCCCCAGCATTTT.